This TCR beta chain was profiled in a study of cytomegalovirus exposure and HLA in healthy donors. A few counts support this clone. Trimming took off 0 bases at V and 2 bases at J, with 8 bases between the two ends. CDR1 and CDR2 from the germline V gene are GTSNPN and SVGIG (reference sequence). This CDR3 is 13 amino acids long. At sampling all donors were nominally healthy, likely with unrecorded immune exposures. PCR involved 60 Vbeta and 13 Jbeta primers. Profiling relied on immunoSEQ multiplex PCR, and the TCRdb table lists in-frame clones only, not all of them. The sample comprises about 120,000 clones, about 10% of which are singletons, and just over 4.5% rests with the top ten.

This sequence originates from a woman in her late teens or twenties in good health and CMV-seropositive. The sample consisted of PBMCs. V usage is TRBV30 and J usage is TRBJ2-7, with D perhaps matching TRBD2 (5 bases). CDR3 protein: CAWSVEGPYEQYF. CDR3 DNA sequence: TGTGCCTGGAGTGTAGAGGGTCCCTACGAGCAGTACTTC.